This paragraph covers one TCR beta chain sequence. Its antigen is still unknown. Some clones are missing from TCRdb's copy, which holds only in-frame ones; the method was immunoSEQ multiplex PCR. Of roughly 200,000 clones detected, approximately 94% appear once; the ten largest clones hold approximately 1.5%. This sample was taken from a study of T cell responses to AZD1222 COVID-19 vaccine. The study, taken as a whole, reports: Spike-specific TCR depth and breadth grew after two AZD1222 doses. Along spike, vaccine-associated CD4 TCRs were found throughout, with dominance at 160-218 and 743-854. Seropositive at baseline were only a handful of AZD1222 recipients.

Germline CDR1 MNHEY, CDR2 SVGEGT. V was clipped by 2 bases and J by 5 bases; unmatched bases: 14. This CDR3 spans 18 amino acids. The sample here was peripheral blood, taken 28 days after the second dose of the MenACWY control vaccine. This clonotype originated in an adult who received the MenACWY meningococcal vaccine as a control. The chain links TRBV6-2 or TRBV6-3 to TRBJ1-5; 8 bases fit TRBD1. Here the CDR3 DNA reads TGTGCCAGCAGTTACACCGGAGTGGCCGACAGGGGCTATCAGCCCCAGCATTTT. This translates into CASSYTGVADRGYQPQHF.